A single T cell receptor (beta chain) is shown here with its context. The CDR3 length is 15 residues. The V gene end was trimmed by 3 bases and the J gene end by 7 bases; junction bases not matched to a gene: 6. CDR1 is LNHDA and CDR2 is SQIVND in the germline V gene (reference sequence). The time point here: peak reinfection, 3 to 8 weeks after reinfection detection. TCR sequencing was done directly ex vivo on sorted cells, without expansion in vitro. The method was immunoSEQ multiplex PCR; TCRdb's version includes in-frame clones alone and lacks a portion of them. The data contain under 50,000 clones, around 87% of them singletons. These data originate in a study of memory CD8 T cells in hepatitis C reinfection.

J is TRBJ2-1 and V is TRBV19; TRBD1 aligns across 10 bases. The receptor was derived from a man younger than 30 with hepatitis C virus infection. The source material was naive CD8+ T cells sorted from blood. The CDR3 bases are TGTGCCAGTAGTATGGGGGACAGGGGAATGAATGAGCAGTTCTTC. This translates into CASSMGDRGMNEQFF.